This paragraph covers one T cell receptor (beta chain) sequence. This sample stems from a study of blood T cell repertoires in COVID-19. Study background: COVID-19 samples, acute and convalescent, were from the United States, Italy and Spain.

Original methodology: Using reference gene primer amplification, nucleated cell counts were estimated. Sequenced by immunoSEQ multiplex PCR; TCRdb stores in-frame clones only, minus some. Clonal size and the V and J genes are those of that table, whereas D and trimming came from the DNA. The profile shows about 55,000 clones, roughly 90% of them singletons. The CDR3 loop spans 13 amino acids. CDR1 and CDR2 from the germline V gene are WNHNN and SYGVQD (reference sequence). V lost 2 bases, J lost 0 bases, and 5 bases lay in between. J is TRBJ2-7 and V is TRBV10-1; D is ambiguous. The receptor comes from a man aged 55 to 70 with active COVID-19. Material: peripheral blood. The CDR3, as DNA: TGCGCCAGCAGTGAGCGGGTCTCCTACGAGCAGTACTTC. This gives the protein CASSERVSYEQYF.